This entry features one TCR beta chain sequence. Its cognate antigen is unknown. This entry belongs to a study of cytomegalovirus exposure and HLA in healthy donors. It was with 60 Vbeta and 13 Jbeta primers that the PCR ran. Produced via immunoSEQ multiplex PCR; TCRdb's table is partial and in-frame only. The data hold 100,000 or so clones, with about 63% observed a single time. Study-wide results and limits: Association of a missense DCLRE1C variant with TCR beta V- and J-gene trimming was reported in a later analysis. With high specificity and sensitivity, the classifier reportedly diagnosed cytomegalovirus status.

Specimen: PBMCs. This receptor was obtained from a woman aged 25 to 39 in good health and CMV-seronegative.

This CDR3 is CASSLGQYEQYF. As DNA, the CDR3 is TGTGCCAGCTCTCTCGGACAGTACGAGCAGTACTTC. The chain uses TRBV18 and TRBJ2-7, with D possibly matching TRBD1 (6 bases). Trimming removed 6 bases from V and 4 bases from J, with 10 bases in between. Germline lookup yields CDR1 KGHSH and CDR2 LQKENI. The CDR3 length is 12 residues.